These T cell receptor beta chains were read from a single sample in a study of T cell repertoires in cytomegalovirus infection. MiXCR was run by TCRdb on the reads, yielding one entry per CDR3 protein. The table has about 900,000 distinct CDR3 sequences, about a third seen once; the top ten hold around 15%. These receptors are not linked to any known antigen. Specimen: cultured CD8+ T cells from PBMCs, collected from culture after CMV antigen stimulation. The receptors come from a human donor in good health (CMV status not recorded). Some clones in this sample may be carry-over from other donors' samples. CDR3s include the opening cysteine and the closing phenylalanine or tryptophan. Fields, in order: J gene, clone size, V gene, D gene, CDR3 DNA, CDR3 protein. D genes are given only for firm matches. Expanded clones are given a class, and other clones once, few, many or no size at all.

TRBJ2-1,many,TRBV7-9,NA,TGTGCCAGCAGCTTAGGCCCCCTGTCCTACAATGAGCAGTTCTTC,CASSLGPLSYNEQFF
TRBJ2-1,NA,TRBV19,NA,TGTGCCAGTAGTATGGTGCCGACTAGCTACAATGAGCAGTTCTTC,CASSMVPTSYNEQFF
TRBJ2-7,NA,TRBV7-4,NA,TGTGCCAGCAGCCCAGGAGGGGGGGGTATCTTCTGGGAGCAGTACTTC,CASSPGGGGIFWEQYF
TRBJ2-5,many,TRBV7-2,NA,TGTGCCCAGAGAGGGGGCGGGGAAGAGACCCAGTACTTC,CAQRGGGEETQYF
TRBJ2-2,NA,TRBV18,NA,TGTGCCAGCCTAACCGCCGGGGAGCTGTTTTTT,CASLTAGELFF
TRBJ1-5,NA,TRBV20-1,NA,TGCAGTGCTAGAGATGGGGTCTATAGCAATCAGCCCCAGCATTTT,CSARDGVYSNQPQHF
TRBJ1-5,NA,TRBV7-2,NA,TGTGCCAGCAGCCCGATTAGGGATCAGCCCCAGCATTTT,CASSPIRDQPQHF
TRBJ2-2,few,TRBV5-5,TRBD1,TGTGCCAGCAGCTTGACCGCAGGGGGCGGGGAGCTGTTTTTT,CASSLTAGGGELFF
TRBJ2-1,NA,TRBV12-5,NA,TGTGCTAGTGGTTTGGTCCCTCCACAGGTTCGCTCCTACAATGAGCAGTTCTTC,CASGLVPPQVRSYNEQFF
TRBJ2-3,NA,TRBV27,NA,TGTGCCAGCAGTTTCGGTAACGCTCGCTATTTT,CASSFGNARYF
TRBJ2-5,many,TRBV12-5,NA,TGTGCTAGTGGTTTGGTCCCCAGGGAAGAGACCCAGTACTTC,CASGLVPREETQYF
TRBJ2-5,NA,TRBV12-3/TRBV12-4,TRBD2,TGTGCCAGCACTTGGACTAGCGGAGAGACCCAGTACTTC,CASTWTSGETQYF
TRBJ2-1,few,TRBV24-1,NA,TGTGCCACCAGTGATTTTGCCAGTTACAATGAGCAGTTCTTC,CATSDFASYNEQFF
TRBJ2-3,few,TRBV27,NA,TGTGCCAGCAGTTTTTGGGGCAGGGAAGATACGCAGTATTTT,CASSFWGREDTQYF
TRBJ2-3,NA,TRBV10-1,NA,TGCGCCAGCAGTACGGACTTCAAGAATACGCAGTATTTT,CASSTDFKNTQYF
TRBJ1-5,many,TRBV7-8,NA,TGTGCCAGCAGCTTAGGGGGGAAGCCCCAGCATTTT,CASSLGGKPQHF
TRBJ1-5,many,TRBV5-8,TRBD1,TGTGCCAGCAGCTTTTACAGGGGGTACAATCAGCCCCAGCATTTT,CASSFYRGYNQPQHF
TRBJ2-7,NA,TRBV7-9,TRBD1,TGTGCCAGCAGCCCGCAAGGTGGACAGGGGGCATACGAGCAGTACTTC,CASSPQGGQGAYEQYF
TRBJ2-1,NA,TRBV28,NA,TGTGCCAGCAGTCTACTGGATGACAGGACTGAAGACTTC,CASSLLDDRTEDF
TRBJ1-1,many,TRBV12-3/TRBV12-4,NA,TGTGCCAGCAGTTTTCCGGGATTCACTGAAGCTTTCTTT,CASSFPGFTEAFF
TRBJ1-1,few,TRBV5-1,NA,TGCGCCAGCAGCCCGGACGCCCTGTCCCCTGAAGCTTTCTTT,CASSPDALSPEAFF
TRBJ2-1,few,TRBV10-3,TRBD2,TGTGCCATCAGTGAGAAACTAGCGGAACAGAATGAGCAGTTCTTC,CAISEKLAEQNEQFF
TRBJ2-7,once,TRBV27,TRBD2,TGTGCCAGCAGTCCGATCGGCGGGGGGAGGACTTACGAGCAGTACTTC,CASSPIGGGRTYEQYF
TRBJ2-4,NA,TRBV7-9,NA,TGTGCCAGCAGCCCCGGGACGGCCATACAGTACTTC,CASSPGTAIQYF